Following are 18 T cell receptor beta chains from one sample sequenced in a study of blood T cells in healthy people across ages. Next came a second PCR, run for about 7 to 12 cycles, which used a sample-barcoded 5' primer along with a J-beta primer mix. TCRdb fed the 5' RACE reads into MiXCR, producing one record per CDR3 protein. The repertoire includes some 1,000,000 distinct CDR3 sequences, roughly a quarter of them detected once, and around 0.75% sits in the top ten. These same data were also listed under a study on T cells of mothers and their children.

The specimen was blood. These receptors were collected from a girl aged 2 to 9 in good health.

The rearrangement joins TRBV7-6 to TRBJ2-5, with 7 bases aligning to TRBD1. The J call could be wrong; TRBJ2-1 is a better fit for the DNA end. The CDR3 loop spans 15 amino acids. CDR1 SGHVS and CDR2 FNYEAQ come from the germline V gene. The CDR3, as DNA: TGTGCCAGCAGCTTCCATCCGGACAGGAGTAATGAGCAGTTCTTC. The encoded protein is CASSFHPDRSNEQFF.

The genes are TRBV12-5 and TRBJ2-5; no reliable D call. V lost 0 bases and J lost 1, with 9 bases in between. The CDR3 is made up of 15 amino acids. Germline V lookup: CDR1 LGHNT, CDR2 FRNRAP. CDR3 amino acids: CASGLVVVRQETQYF. In DNA form, the CDR3 reads TGTGCTAGTGGTTTGGTAGTAGTCCGCCAAGAGACCCAGTACTTC.

The rearrangement links TRBV28 to TRBJ2-2; 7 bases align to TRBD1. CDR1 is MDHEN, CDR2 SYDVKM, per germline. The CDR3 is 15 residues long. J was trimmed by 2 bases and V by 8 bases; bases with no gene match: 8. The CDR3 region is CASVRRQGNTGELFF. CDR3 bases: TGTGCCAGCGTCAGGAGACAGGGCAACACCGGGGAGCTGTTTTTT.

This rearrangement joins TRBV7-2 to TRBJ2-1; tentatively, D is TRBD2 (5 bases). V was trimmed by 6 bases and J by 0 bases, leaving 15 bases between them. CDR1 is SGHTA and CDR2 is FQGNSA in the germline V gene. The CDR3 spans 16 residues. CDR3 coding DNA: TGTGCCAGCAGGCCGGACTGGAGAAGCTCCTACAATGAGCAGTTCTTC. Protein product: CASRPDWRSSYNEQFF.

This clonotype was picked up a small number of times. The gene calls are TRBV7-2 and TRBJ1-4; D call uncertain. CDR3 length equals 14 residues. Germline V gene sequence: CDR1 SGHTA, CDR2 FQGNSA. V was cut by 2 bases and J by 5 bases, with 9 bases left in between. In nucleotides, the CDR3 is TGTGCCAGCAGCTTAACCCAGAGAAATGAAAAACTGTTTTTT. Translation: CASSLTQRNEKLFF.

For the CDR3, the DNA is TGTGCCAGCAGTCCTGGCCCCGAGCGGTTGAAGGACATTCAGTACTTC. It yields the protein CASSPGPERLKDIQYF. The gene calls are TRBV27 and TRBJ2-4; tentatively, D is TRBD2 (5 bases). The CDR3 has 16 amino acids. The germline gives CDR1 MNHEY, CDR2 SMNVEV (reference sequence). V dropped 5 bases and J dropped 8 bases, with 22 bases sitting between them.

A few counts support this clonotype. The V call is TRBV5-8, the J call TRBJ1-5; D is ambiguous. Deletions cut 0 bases from V and 2 bases from J, with 24 bases between. Per germline, CDR1 SGHTS and CDR2 YDEGEE. The CDR3 contains 20 residues. DNA of the CDR3: TGTGCCAGCAGCTTGGGTTTCTTCTCTAGGCGGGAGGGAGGCAATCAGCCCCAGCATTTT. Residues: CASSLGFFSRREGGNQPQHF.

The rearrangement uses TRBV27 and TRBJ2-2; TRBD2 agrees at 7 bases. The CDR3 is 16 residues long. Germline values: CDR1 MNHEY, CDR2 SMNVEV (reference sequence). V shed 3 bases and J 6 bases; nucleotides not matched to a gene: 10. The CDR3 sequence is CASSFRPWEGAGELFF. Written as DNA, the CDR3 is TGTGCCAGCAGTTTCCGACCTTGGGAGGGTGCCGGGGAGCTGTTTTTT.

This clonotype was seen a handful of times. The chain is built from TRBV7-2 and TRBJ2-6; tentative D call: TRBD2 (5 bases). Per germline, CDR1 SGHTA and CDR2 FQGNSA. The CDR3 length is 16 residues. The V end lost 0 bases, the J end lost 2 bases, and 8 bases lay between the germline ends. The CDR3 region has the DNA TGTGCCAGCAGCTTAGCGGGAGATCCTGGGGCCAACGTCCTGACTTTC. Its protein is CASSLAGDPGANVLTF.

This chain connects TRBV12-3 or TRBV12-4 to TRBJ1-4, with 8 nucleotides matching TRBD1. Trimming removed 5 bases from V and 4 bases from J; junction bases left unmatched: 6. The CDR3 has 15 residues. CDR3 sequence reads: CASSAGTGNNEKLFF. In nucleotides, the CDR3 is TGTGCCAGCAGTGCGGGGACAGGAAATAATGAAAAACTGTTTTTT.

The chain links TRBV5-1 to TRBJ2-2, with no clear D. The V and J ends lost 3 bases and 6 bases respectively, with 15 bases between them. Germline CDR1 reads SGHRS; CDR2 reads YFSETQ. The CDR3 sequence is 15 residues long. This CDR3 reads CASSSDPADAGELFF. CDR3 nucleotide sequence: TGCGCCAGCAGCTCGGACCCGGCGGACGCCGGGGAGCTGTTTTTT.

The sample holds a few counts of this clonotype. V is TRBV6-5 and J is TRBJ2-5; no reliable D call. The end of the DNA is better explained by TRBJ2-7, so the J call may be wrong. This CDR3 has 15 residues. Germline V gives CDR1 MNHEY, CDR2 SVGAGI. The CDR3 DNA reads TGTGCCAGCAGTACGACGTGGGCAGAATCCTACGAGCAGTACTTC. Translating it yields CASSTTWAESYEQYF.

This clonotype was seen only a few times. The rearrangement links TRBV4-2 to TRBJ2-1, with TRBD2 matching over 7 bases. CDR1 and CDR2 from the germline V gene are LGHNA and YNFKEQ. Unmatched junction bases numbered 7, after V lost 3 bases and J lost 5 bases. The CDR3 runs 15 residues. For the CDR3, the DNA is TGTGCCAGCAGCCATGACACCGGGACTAACAATGAGCAGTTCTTC. Translating it yields CASSHDTGTNNEQFF.

The chain uses TRBV12-3 or TRBV12-4 and TRBJ1-2; D not resolved. V was trimmed by 6 bases and J by 10 bases, leaving 15 bases between them. The CDR3 length is 12 residues. CDR3 amino acids: CASSLRPGDYTF. CDR3 nucleotide sequence: TGTGCCAGCAGCCTTCGCCCTGGAGACTACACCTTC.

The CDR3 here is CASSEPGLAGSYEQYF. DNA for the CDR3: TGTGCCAGCAGTGAACCCGGACTAGCGGGCTCCTACGAGCAGTACTTC. The rearrangement joins TRBV6-1 to TRBJ2-7; TRBD2 aligns across 11 bases. This CDR3 is built from 16 residues. After removal of 2 bases from V and 0 bases from J, the junction contained 3 bases not matched to a gene. CDR1 is MNHNS and CDR2 is SASEGT in the germline V gene.

Only a few counts were recorded for this clonotype. The genes are TRBV12-3 or TRBV12-4 and TRBJ1-5; unclear D gene. V lost 1 base and J 6 bases, leaving 7 bases between the germline ends. The CDR3 contains 13 residues. The CDR3 sequence is CASSLGGVQPQHF. The CDR3, as DNA: TGTGCCAGCAGTTTAGGCGGAGTTCAGCCCCAGCATTTT.

This sequence joins TRBV29-1 and TRBJ2-5; 9 bases agree with TRBD2. The trim removed 7 bases at V and 3 bases at J, leaving 9 bases unmatched. The germline gives CDR1 SQVTM, CDR2 ANQGSEA. The CDR3 loop spans 14 amino acids. This CDR3 reads CSGIRGGAKETQYF. The CDR3 DNA sequence: TGCAGCGGAATTCGCGGGGGGGCAAAAGAGACCCAGTACTTC.

This clonotype has a handful of counts. The genes are TRBV29-1 and TRBJ2-1; TRBD1 is a possible D gene (6 bases). The germline CDR1 and CDR2 sequences are SQVTM and ANQGSEA. V lost 1 base and J 1 base, leaving 17 bases between the germline ends. CDR3 size: 17 residues. The CDR3 bases are TGCAGCGTTGAAGGGATGGGTAGAGGACAGTCCTACAATGAGCAGTTCTTC. Encoded protein: CSVEGMGRGQSYNEQFF.